This TCR beta chain came from a study of blood T cell repertoires in COVID-19. Some clones are missing from TCRdb's copy, which holds only in-frame ones; the method was immunoSEQ multiplex PCR. Altogether 400,000 to 550,000 clones are present, roughly 91% being singletons, with the ten largest covering approximately 4.3%. The sequence derives from a woman in her thirties with acute or convalescent COVID-19. The sequencing sample was made of peripheral blood.

The CDR3 here is CASSYRVLNNGYTF. In DNA, the CDR3 is TGTGCCAGCAGTTACAGGGTCCTGAACAATGGCTACACCTTC. The chain employs TRBV3-1 (or the pseudogene TRBV3-2) and TRBJ1-2, with a tentative D call TRBD1 (6 bases). The CDR3 length is 14 residues. In germline, CDR1 is LGHDT, CDR2 YNNKEL (reference sequence). Trimming cost V 6 bases and J 6 bases, with 17 bases left between them.